A selection of T cell receptor beta chains follows, all from one sample in a study of shared clonotypes between healthy human individuals. Libraries were prepared by immunoSEQ multiplex PCR; TCRdb keeps only in-frame clonotypes and omits some of them. The sample lists about 550,000 clones; nearly 97% were seen once. Source material: naive CD8+ T cells sorted from blood. These receptors were taken from a woman in her twenties or thirties in good health. The CDR3 runs from the conserved cysteine through the conserved F or W. The D gene is left open where the match is weak. A clone size is listed for some rows: how often the clone was seen (once, few, many), or a class if it is expanded.

clone size	V gene	D gene	J gene	CDR3 DNA	CDR3 protein
NA	TRBV5-1	TRBD1	TRBJ2-7	TGCGCCAGCAGCTTGGCCGACAGGGACTCCTACGAGCAGTACTTC	CASSLADRDSYEQYF
NA	TRBV29-1	TRBD1	TRBJ2-1	TGCAGCGTTGAAGGACAGGGGGCAATAAGCTCCTACAATGAGCAGTTCTTC	CSVEGQGAISSYNEQFF
NA	TRBV27	TRBD2	TRBJ2-5	TGTGCCAGCAGTTTAGGGACTAGTCCGGGGACCCAGTACTTC	CASSLGTSPGTQYF
few	TRBV27	NA	TRBJ2-2	TGTGCCAGCAGTCCCCTAACGATCGGGGAGCTGTTTTTT	CASSPLTIGELFF
NA	TRBV9	TRBD2	TRBJ2-7	TGTGCCAGCAGCGGAGCGGGAGGGGTCTACGAGCAGTACTTC	CASSGAGGVYEQYF
NA	TRBV4-1	NA	TRBJ2-7	TGCGCCAGCAGTCTTGAAGGAAGCGCCTACGAGCAGTACTTC	CASSLEGSAYEQYF
NA	TRBV5-8	NA	TRBJ1-3	TGTGCCAGCAGCCCCTCGTCGCCCGTATCCTCTGGAAACACCATATATTTT	CASSPSSPVSSGNTIYF
NA	TRBV5-4	TRBD2	TRBJ2-7	TGTGCCAGCAGCTTCGGGGGGAGGGCCTACGAGCAGTACTTC	CASSFGGRAYEQYF
NA	TRBV10-3	NA	TRBJ2-1	TGTGCCATCAGTGGACCAGGGATCTCCCCCTACAATGAGCAGTTCTTC	CAISGPGISPYNEQFF
once	TRBV11-2	NA	TRBJ2-2	TGTGCCAGCAGCTTAGCCGCCACCGGGGAGCTGTTTTTT	CASSLAATGELFF
NA	TRBV27	TRBD1	TRBJ2-1	TGTGCCAGCAGTTTATTGGGGACAGGGGTTCTCGACAATGAGCAGTTCTTC	CASSLLGTGVLDNEQFF
NA	TRBV7-9	NA	TRBJ2-7	TGTGCCAGCAGACACGGCAATAGCGGAGAACGCCACGAGCAGTACTTC	CASRHGNSGERHEQYF
NA	TRBV27	NA	TRBJ1-4	TGTGCCAGCAGTCTCTCCCCCTGGGAGGCAACTAATGAAAAACTGTTTTTT	CASSLSPWEATNEKLFF
NA	TRBV28	NA	TRBJ1-3	TGTGCCAGCAGTTTTCCAGGGTCTGGAAACACCATATATTTT	CASSFPGSGNTIYF
NA	TRBV5-6	NA	TRBJ2-7	TGTGCCAGCAGCCACACGGAGCTCGCCTACGAGCAGTACTTC	CASSHTELAYEQYF
NA	TRBV5-6	NA	TRBJ1-1	TGTGCCAGCAGCTTGTATTCAGGGTTCCGCATGAACACTGAAGCTTTCTTT	CASSLYSGFRMNTEAFF
NA	TRBV14	NA	TRBJ2-7	TGTGCCAGCAGCCCTCGACAGCCCTACGAGCAGTACTTC	CASSPRQPYEQYF
NA	TRBV14	NA	TRBJ2-7	TGTGCCAGCAGTCACACTAGTTTCCCCTACGAGCAGTACTTC	CASSHTSFPYEQYF
NA	TRBV4-1	NA	TRBJ2-7	TGCGCCAGCAGCCAAGGCAGGGTTTCCTACGAGCAGTACTTC	CASSQGRVSYEQYF
once	TRBV6-5	TRBD1	TRBJ1-5	TGTGCCAGCAGTCCGGATGACAGGGGGTTTCAGCCCCAGCATTTT	CASSPDDRGFQPQHF
NA	TRBV19	NA	TRBJ1-1	TGTGCCAGTAGGCTAAGTGAGGGGAACACTGAAGCTTTCTTT	CASRLSEGNTEAFF
NA	TRBV9	NA	TRBJ1-2	TGTGCCAGCAGCGTCGACGGGACTGGCTATGGCTACACCTTC	CASSVDGTGYGYTF
NA	TRBV2	TRBD1	TRBJ2-1	TGTGCCAGCAGCGGGCACAGGGGGCAGGCTCTTACGAATGAGCAGTTCTTC	CASSGHRGQALTNEQFF
NA	TRBV28	NA	TRBJ2-7	TGTGCCAGCAGCTACTCGGGAGGGGGCCACGAGCAGTACTTC	CASSYSGGGHEQYF
NA	TRBV2	NA	TRBJ2-7	TGTGCCAGAGGGTTACTAGCAGGAACTTACGAGCAGTACTTC	CARGLLAGTYEQYF
NA	TRBV10-3	NA	TRBJ2-5	TGTGCCATCAGTGAAGCGGATCCCTCCGATGAGACCCAGTACTTC	CAISEADPSDETQYF
few	TRBV4-2	TRBD2	TRBJ2-7	TGTGCCAGCAGCACTTGGACTAGCGGGAGGAACGACGAGCAGTACTTC	CASSTWTSGRNDEQYF
NA	TRBV28	NA	TRBJ1-4	TGTGCCAGCAGTTTGCCGGCGGGGACTGCCCTTACAACTAATGAAAAACTGTTTTTT	CASSLPAGTALTTNEKLFF
once	TRBV6-5	TRBD2	TRBJ2-1	TGTGCCAGCAGTTACCGGACCAGCGGGAGGTACAATGAGCAGTTCTTC	CASSYRTSGRYNEQFF
NA	TRBV5-6	NA	TRBJ2-2	TGTGCCAGCAGCCCCCCAGTATCCGGGGAGCTGTTTTTT	CASSPPVSGELFF
NA	TRBV10-3	NA	TRBJ2-1	TGTGCCATCAGTGAGTCAGTGGGCGCGAACAATGAGCAGTTCTTC	CAISESVGANNEQFF
NA	TRBV15	NA	TRBJ2-7	TGTGCCACCAGCAGATCCGGCCCCGCATTATCGGGCGCCGAGCAGTACTTC	CATSRSGPALSGAEQYF
NA	TRBV28	TRBD1	TRBJ1-5	TGTGCCAGCAGTTTTTGGACAGGGGTTAATCAGCCCCAGCATTTT	CASSFWTGVNQPQHF
NA	TRBV19	NA	TRBJ1-3	TGTGCCAGTAGCCCCACCGGCAACACCATATATTTT	CASSPTGNTIYF
NA	TRBV5-1	TRBD2	TRBJ2-7	TGCGCCAGCAGCCAACGCCGACTAGCGGGAGGAGAGCAGTACTTC	CASSQRRLAGGEQYF
NA	TRBV27	NA	TRBJ2-7	TGTGCCAGCAGTTTGGGCCGGGGACCGATCTACGAGCAGTACTTC	CASSLGRGPIYEQYF
NA	TRBV6-5	NA	TRBJ2-1	TGTGCCAGCAGTCCACAGGGGGGGTCGGGAAATGAGCAGTTCTTC	CASSPQGGSGNEQFF
NA	TRBV2	NA	TRBJ2-7	TGTGCCAGCAGTACAGGGTTCTACGAGCAGTACTTC	CASSTGFYEQYF
NA	TRBV7-2	TRBD1	TRBJ1-1	TGTGCCAGCAGCTTAGGAAGACAGGGGGATACTGAAGCTTTCTTT	CASSLGRQGDTEAFF